One and the same sample provided the 29 T cell receptor beta chains below, sequenced in a study of blood T cell repertoires in COVID-19. Some clones are missing from TCRdb's copy, which holds only in-frame ones; the method was immunoSEQ multiplex PCR. The sample records around 240,000 clones, around 90% being singletons. Sequenced: PBMCs or T cells enriched from blood (not recorded which). These receptors were obtained from a man aged 45-60 years who had been exposed to COVID-19.

The rearrangement links TRBV19 to TRBJ1-2; no definite D call. Deletions cut 1 base from V and 1 base from J, with 10 bases between. Germline V CDR1 and CDR2: LNHDA, SQIVND (reference sequence). This CDR3 spans 15 amino acids. The CDR3 loop reads CASSIALLYNYGYTF. The CDR3 DNA reads as TGTGCCAGTAGTATAGCCCTCCTCTATAACTATGGCTACACCTTC.

V gene TRBV15 combines with J gene TRBJ1-1; D ambiguous. The CDR3 is 14 residues long. In germline, CDR1 is LNHNV, CDR2 YYDKDF (reference sequence). Deletions cut 1 base from V and 11 bases from J, with 17 bases between. CDR3 nucleotide sequence: TGTGCCACCAGCAGAGCAAACCCTGCAGGTGTGGCTTTCTTT. It encodes CATSRANPAGVAFF. The complete variable domain, with remaining parts taken from reference TRBV15 and TRBJ1-1, reads DAMVIQNPRYQVTQFGKPVTLSCSQTLNHNVMYWYQQKSSQAPKLLFHYYDKDFNNEADTPDNFQSRRPNTSFCFLDIRSPGLGDTAMYLCATSRANPAGVAFFGQGTRLTVV.

Comment on this clone: Sequence at one end of the junction differs from germline and may be a read error. The same CDR3 also results from other DNA sequences found in this sample. CDR3 DNA sequence: TGTGCCAGCGGATCGACAGGGCAGTCATCTGAAGCTTTTTTT. This codes for CASGSTGQSSEAFF. The gene calls are TRBV28 and TRBJ1-1; 7 positions match TRBD1. Germline V lookup: CDR1 MDHEN, CDR2 SYDVKM. This CDR3 is 14 amino acids long.

The chain carries TRBV20-1 and TRBJ2-7; D unclear. This CDR3 has 13 amino acids. The germline gives CDR1 DFQATT, CDR2 SNEGSKA (reference sequence). V lost 3 bases to trimming and J lost 4 bases, with 13 bases between them. The CDR3 coding sequence is TGCAGTGCTAGTAGTGACTCTCTATACGAGCAGTACTTC. It yields the protein CSASSDSLYEQYF.

The gene calls are TRBV5-6 and TRBJ2-7; TRBD1 matches 7 bases. There are 14 residues in the CDR3. V lost 0 bases and J lost 2; bases outside the gene matches: 2. Germline lookup yields CDR1 SGHDT and CDR2 YYEEEE. The chain's CDR3 is CASSLGQGAYEQYV. CDR3 DNA: TGTGCCAGCAGCTTGGGGCAGGGGGCCTACGAGCAGTACGTC.

This clone was picked up one time. The chain joins TRBV18 to TRBJ2-4; 9 nucleotides agree with TRBD1. There are 16 residues in the CDR3. CDR1 KGHSH and CDR2 LQKENI come from the germline V gene. Unmatched junction bases numbered 8, after V lost 1 base and J lost 7 bases. The CDR3 region has the DNA TGTGCCAGCTCACCACGGCCGGGACAGGGTTTGAACATTCAGTACTTC. Residues: CASSPRPGQGLNIQYF.

CDR3 bases: TGTGCCAGCAGCTTTTTGACAGCCAATAATTCACCCCTCCACTTT. Translating it yields CASSFLTANNSPLHF. V gene TRBV13 combines with J gene TRBJ1-6, with a tentative D call TRBD1 (5 bases). Trimming pared 3 bases from V and 5 bases from J, leaving 11 bases between. This CDR3 region has 15 residues. CDR1 PRHDT and CDR2 FYEKMQ come from the germline V gene (reference sequence).

The gene calls are TRBV11-2 and TRBJ1-2; no clear D. This CDR3 is 14 amino acids long. Germline V gives CDR1 SGHAT, CDR2 FQNNGV. The V end lost 4 bases, the J end lost 6 bases, and 15 bases lay between the germline ends. This chain's CDR3 is CASSSRTSRDGYTF. CDR3 coding DNA: TGTGCCAGCAGCTCCAGGACCTCGCGGGATGGCTACACCTTC.

This chain joins TRBV19 and TRBJ1-3; the D gene is possibly TRBD1 (6 bases). In germline, CDR1 is LNHDA, CDR2 SQIVND (reference sequence). There are 15 residues in the CDR3. Trimming shortened V by 9 bases and J by 0 bases, and 15 bases separated the two germline ends. The chain's CDR3 is CASQGRLSSGNTIYF. As DNA, the CDR3 is TGTGCCAGCCAGGGGCGGCTGAGCTCTGGAAACACCATATATTTT.

This chain connects TRBV28 to TRBJ1-1; possibly TRBD1 for D (6 bases). Germline values: CDR1 MDHEN, CDR2 SYDVKM. With 5 bases removed from V and 1 base from J, the gap between germline ends came to 14 bases. The CDR3 is made up of 15 amino acids. Here the CDR3 reads CASSPGTGWNTEAFF. CDR3 bases: TGTGCCAGCAGTCCCGGCACAGGGTGGAACACTGAAGCTTTCTTT. The whole variable domain, filled in from reference TRBV28 and TRBJ1-1, reads DVKVTQSSRYLVKRTGEKVFLECVQDMDHENMFWYRQDPGLGLRLIYFSYDVKMKEKGDIPEGYSVSREKKERFSLILESASTNQTSMYLCASSPGTGWNTEAFFGQGTRLTVV.

The rearrangement uses TRBV7-3 and TRBJ2-1; tentative D call: TRBD2 (6 bases). CDR1 and CDR2 from the germline V gene are SGHTA and FQGTGA. V was clipped by 5 bases and J by 2 bases, with 16 bases between them. The CDR3 has 16 amino acids. The CDR3 DNA sequence: TGTGCCAGCAGCGTTTCCGGGACTCACCCCTACAATGAGCAGTTCTTC. It is translated as CASSVSGTHPYNEQFF.

The count of this clone is one. The rearrangement joins TRBV6-5 to TRBJ1-1; 7 nucleotides agree with TRBD1. Germline lookup yields CDR1 MNHEY and CDR2 SVGAGI. The V gene end was trimmed by 1 base and the J gene end by 1 base; junction bases not matched to a gene: 3. CDR3 length: 15 residues. The CDR3 nucleotides are TGTGCCAGCAGTTACTTAGGGACAGAGAACACTGAAGCTTTCTTT. It encodes CASSYLGTENTEAFF.

The sample holds one count of this clone. The V gene is TRBV4-2, the J gene TRBJ2-3; 15 bases align to TRBD2. Per germline, CDR1 LGHNA and CDR2 YNFKEQ. Trimming removed 1 base from V and 5 bases from J; junction bases left unmatched: 7. This CDR3 is built from 18 residues. CDR3 sequence: CASSQGGLAGGPRDTQYF. For the CDR3, the DNA is TGTGCCAGCAGCCAAGGGGGACTAGCGGGAGGACCGAGAGATACGCAGTATTTT.

This clone appeared a single time. V is TRBV10-3 and J is TRBJ1-2, with D perhaps matching TRBD1 (5 bases). Deletions cut 10 bases from V and 6 bases from J, with 21 bases between. CDR1 is ENHRY, CDR2 SYGVKD, per germline. The CDR3 sequence is 14 residues long. The CDR3 nucleotides read TGTGCCACCCAGAGTGGGGGGATTTCCGATGGCTACACCTTC. Residues: CATQSGGISDGYTF.

The chain recombines TRBV24-1 with TRBJ2-1; a weak D match, TRBD2 (7 bases). The V end was cut by 3 bases, the J end by 0 bases, with 20 bases between. Germline loops: CDR1 KGHDR, CDR2 SFDVKD. This CDR3 comprises 19 residues. The CDR3, as DNA: TGTGCCACCAGTGATGACTATTGGGGGGGCCCGAGCTCCTACAATGAGCAGTTCTTC. Protein product: CATSDDYWGGPSSYNEQFF.

The V gene is TRBV15, the J gene TRBJ2-7, with D perhaps TRBD2 (6 bases). CDR1 is LNHNV and CDR2 is YYDKDF in the germline V gene (reference sequence). This CDR3 contains 14 residues. Trimming removed 1 base at V and 2 bases at J, with 9 bases between. The CDR3 DNA is TGTGCCACCAGCAGAGGATCGGGAGCCTACGAGCAGTACGTC. Protein product: CATSRGSGAYEQYV.

CDR3 nucleotide sequence: TGTGCCAGCAGCTTAGCGGGACAGCACTACGAGCAGTACTTC. It codes for CASSLAGQHYEQYF. The chain uses TRBV7-8 and TRBJ2-7, with 7 bases that match TRBD1. V trimming: 0 bases; J trimming: 3 bases; junction bases outside the gene matches: 2. The CDR3 is 14 residues long. Germline CDR1 reads SGHVS; CDR2 reads FQNEAQ.

The chain recombines TRBV28 with TRBJ1-4; D not resolved. This CDR3 contains 14 residues. Germline CDR1 reads MDHEN; CDR2 reads SYDVKM. Trimming shortened V by 0 bases and J by 7 bases, and 9 bases separated the two germline ends. CDR3 protein: CASSLWEGGEKLFF. CDR3 nucleotides: TGTGCCAGCAGTTTATGGGAGGGAGGTGAAAAACTGTTTTTT. Supplemented by reference TRBV28 and TRBJ1-4, the full variable domain reads DVKVTQSSRYLVKRTGEKVFLECVQDMDHENMFWYRQDPGLGLRLIYFSYDVKMKEKGDIPEGYSVSREKKERFSLILESASTNQTSMYLCASSLWEGGEKLFFGSGTQLSVL.

As regards this clone: At one boundary the junction diverges from the germline segment, which might be a read error. The chain has TRBV16 and TRBJ2-7, with 8 positions matching TRBD1. The CDR3 consists of 12 residues. CDR1 and CDR2 from the germline V gene are KGHSY and FQNENV. The CDR3: CASSRTDRGPSF. In nucleotides, the CDR3 is TGTGCCAGCAGCCGCACTGACAGGGGCCCGAGTTTC.

The gene calls are TRBV10-3 and TRBJ1-2; the D is unclear. Trimming took off 3 bases at V and 8 bases at J, with 10 bases between the two ends. The germline CDR1 and CDR2 sequences are ENHRY and SYGVKD. CDR3 length: 12 amino acids. CDR3 residues: CAISDLTGGYTF. The CDR3 DNA reads TGTGCCATCAGTGATTTGACTGGAGGCTACACCTTC.

The J gene is TRBJ2-5, the V gene TRBV12-5; 7 bases fit TRBD1. The germline CDR1 and CDR2 sequences are LGHNT and FRNRAP. J lost 4 bases, V lost 2 bases, and 7 bases had no gene match. The CDR3 extends over 15 amino acids. The CDR3 here is CASGLPNRGGETQYF. In DNA, the CDR3 is TGTGCTAGTGGTTTGCCCAACAGGGGTGGAGAGACCCAGTACTTC.

This chain joins TRBV19 and TRBJ1-1; no clear D. Germline CDR1 and CDR2: LNHDA and SQIVND (reference sequence). The germline V and J ends were trimmed by 10 bases and 6 bases, with 9 bases remaining between them. This CDR3 comprises 10 residues. CDR3 sequence (DNA): TGTGCCACCTACCTTTCTGAAGCTTTCTTT. Protein product: CATYLSEAFF.

The J gene is TRBJ1-6, the V gene TRBV4-1; TRBD1 aligns across 7 bases. The V segment lost 2 bases and the J segment 9 bases; nucleotides outside the gene matches: 7. Looked up from germline, CDR1 is MGHRA and CDR2 is YSYEKL. CDR3 length equals 15 residues. The CDR3 DNA follows: TGCGCCAGCAGCCAAACAGGGGTGAGAGGTTCACCCCTCCACTTT. Its translation is CASSQTGVRGSPLHF.

This clone was found a few times. This chain connects TRBV28 to TRBJ1-5, with 8 bases identical to TRBD1. This CDR3 is 16 amino acids long. After removal of 8 bases from V and 7 bases from J, the junction contained 16 bases not matched to a gene. Germline loops: CDR1 MDHEN, CDR2 SYDVKM. CDR3 sequence (DNA): TGTGCCAGCCGACAGGGGTGGGTGAATATCTTCCAGCCCCAGCATTTT. It codes for CASRQGWVNIFQPQHF.

The rearrangement uses TRBV12-3 or TRBV12-4 and TRBJ1-5; D remains unclear. Trimming removed 2 bases from V and 3 bases from J, with 5 bases in between. The CDR3 loop spans 13 amino acids. CDR3 protein: CASSLNINQPQHF. In DNA form, the CDR3 reads TGTGCCAGCAGTTTAAACATCAATCAGCCCCAGCATTTT.

The V gene is TRBV24-1, the J gene TRBJ2-1; possible D gene TRBD2, 6 bases. The germline CDR1 and CDR2 sequences are KGHDR and SFDVKD. V dropped 9 bases and J dropped 4 bases, with 9 bases sitting between them. CDR3 size: 12 residues. CDR3 nucleotides: TGTGCCACCGGGGAGGATTACAATGAGCAGTTCTTC. This gives the protein CATGEDYNEQFF.

The chain employs TRBV11-3 and TRBJ1-2; perhaps TRBD1 as D (5 bases). This CDR3 is built from 13 residues. CDR1 SGHNT and CDR2 YENEEA come from the germline V gene. V lost 1 base, J lost 3 bases, and 6 bases lay in between. In nucleotides, the CDR3 is TGTGCCAGCAGCTTAGGACAGTACTATGGCTACACCTTC. Its protein is CASSLGQYYGYTF.

With respect to this clone: A read error may produce the germline difference seen at one junction end. V usage is TRBV5-6 and J usage is TRBJ1-1; possibly TRBD1 for D (6 bases). CDR3 size: 15 residues. In germline, CDR1 is SGHDT, CDR2 YYEEEE. The CDR3 sequence is CASTLTGLRNTEAFF. CDR3 bases: TGTGCCAGCACCTTGACAGGTCTTCGGAACACTGAAGCTTTCTTT. Together with reference TRBV5-6 and TRBJ1-1, the CDR3 gives the full variable domain: DAGVTQSPTHLIKTRGQQVTLRCSPKSGHDTVSWYQQALGQGPQFIFQYYEEEERQRGNFPDRFSGHQFPNYSSELNVNALLLGDSALYLCASTLTGLRNTEAFFGQGTRLTVV.

CDR3 DNA: TGTGCCAGCTCACCACGGGACAGGGCGAACACCGGGGAGCTGTTTTTT. The encoded protein is CASSPRDRANTGELFF. The rearrangement links TRBV18 to TRBJ2-2; the match to TRBD1 covers 9 bases. V gave up 1 base and J gave up 0 bases; unmatched junction bases: 0. The V gene's germline CDR1 is KGHSH and CDR2 LQKENI. CDR3 size: 16 residues.